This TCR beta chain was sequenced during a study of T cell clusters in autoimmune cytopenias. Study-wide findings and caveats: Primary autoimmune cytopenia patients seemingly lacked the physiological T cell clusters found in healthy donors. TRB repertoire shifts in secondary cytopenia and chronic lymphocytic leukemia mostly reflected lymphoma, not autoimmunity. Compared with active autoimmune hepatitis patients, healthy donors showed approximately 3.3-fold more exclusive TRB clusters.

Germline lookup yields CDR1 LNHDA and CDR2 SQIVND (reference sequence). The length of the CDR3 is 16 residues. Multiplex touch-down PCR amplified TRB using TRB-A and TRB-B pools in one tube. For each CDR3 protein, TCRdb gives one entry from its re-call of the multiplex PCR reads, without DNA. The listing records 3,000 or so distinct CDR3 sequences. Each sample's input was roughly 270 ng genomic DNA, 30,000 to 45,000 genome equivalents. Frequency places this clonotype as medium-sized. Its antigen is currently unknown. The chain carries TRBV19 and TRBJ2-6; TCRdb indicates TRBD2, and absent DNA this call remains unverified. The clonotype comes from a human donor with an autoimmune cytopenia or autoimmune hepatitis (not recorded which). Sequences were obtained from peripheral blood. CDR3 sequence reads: CASSISGGTGANVLTF.